The clone carrying this T cell receptor beta chain has more than one count but fewer than ten. The antigen remains unidentified. This entry belongs to a study of cytomegalovirus exposure and HLA in healthy donors. Study-level results: Most observed TCR sequences were rare, whereas some public TCRs were detected in many donors. TCR beta sequences reportedly predicted most subjects' HLA-A and HLA-B alleles accurately. In an earlier analysis, in 540 or so donors, most V segments appeared productive either ~87% or ~30% of the time. The later analysis indicated that the majority of CMV-associated TCR beta chains appeared HLA-restricted.

PCR involved 60 Vbeta and 13 Jbeta primers. Sequenced by immunoSEQ multiplex PCR; TCRdb stores in-frame clones only, minus some. The sample contains over 150,000 clones, about three quarters of which appear only once. This CDR3 contains 13 residues. The V and J ends lost 7 bases and 5 bases, in that order; junction bases with no gene match: 4. Germline V lookup: CDR1 SGHNT, CDR2 YYREEE (reference sequence). Sequenced sample: PBMCs. V and J are TRBV5-4 and TRBJ1-2, with TRBD1 identical over 11 bases. This TCR derives from a woman aged 40 to 55 in good health and CMV-seronegative. DNA for the CDR3: TGTGCCAGCGTACGGGACAGGGGGTATGGCTACACCTTC. Translated, it gives CASVRDRGYGYTF. Complete variable domain (other parts from reference TRBV5-4 and TRBJ1-2): ETGVTQSPTHLIKTRGQQVTLRCSSQSGHNTVSWYQQALGQGPQFIFQYYREEENGRGNFPPRFSGLQFPNYSSELNVNALELDDSALYLCASVRDRGYGYTFGSGTRLTVV.